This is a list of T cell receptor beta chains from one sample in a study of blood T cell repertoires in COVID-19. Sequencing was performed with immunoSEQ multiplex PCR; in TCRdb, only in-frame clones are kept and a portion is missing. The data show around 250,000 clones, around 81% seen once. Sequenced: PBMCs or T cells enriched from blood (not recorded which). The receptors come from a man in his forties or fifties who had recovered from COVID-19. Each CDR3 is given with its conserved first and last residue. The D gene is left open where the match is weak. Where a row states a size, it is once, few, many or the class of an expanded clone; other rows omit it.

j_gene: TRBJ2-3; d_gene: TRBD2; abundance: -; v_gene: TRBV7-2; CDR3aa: CASSRTSSPSTDTQYF; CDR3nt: TGTGCCAGCAGCAGGACTAGCTCGCCCTCCACAGATACGCAGTATTTT
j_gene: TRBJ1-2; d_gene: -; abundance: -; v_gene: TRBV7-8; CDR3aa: CASSLGRQGYGYTF; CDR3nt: TGTGCCAGCAGCTTGGGTCGGCAGGGCTATGGCTACACCTTC
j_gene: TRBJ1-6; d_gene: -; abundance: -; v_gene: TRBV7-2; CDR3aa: CASSPLAVSSYNSPLHF; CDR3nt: TGTGCCAGCAGCCCGCTTGCGGTGAGCTCCTATAATTCACCCCTCCACTTT
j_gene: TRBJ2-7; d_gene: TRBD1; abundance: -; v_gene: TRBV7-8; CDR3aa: CASSNTGGRTYEQYF; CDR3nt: TGTGCCAGCAGCAATACAGGGGGCAGAACCTACGAGCAGTACTTC
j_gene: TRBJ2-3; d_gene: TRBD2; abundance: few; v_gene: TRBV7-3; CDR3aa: CASSPRGGVATDTQYF; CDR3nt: TGTGCCAGCAGCCCCCGGGGAGGGGTAGCCACAGATACGCAGTATTTT
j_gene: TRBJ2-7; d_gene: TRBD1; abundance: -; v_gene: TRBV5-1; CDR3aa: CASSSRDRDYEQYF; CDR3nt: TGCGCCAGCAGCTCCCGGGACAGGGACTACGAGCAGTACTTC
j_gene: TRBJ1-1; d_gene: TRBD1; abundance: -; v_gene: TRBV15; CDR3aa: CATSRTGVPEAFF; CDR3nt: TGTGCCACCAGCAGGACAGGGGTCCCTGAAGCTTTCTTT
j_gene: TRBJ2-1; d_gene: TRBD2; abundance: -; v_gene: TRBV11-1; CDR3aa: CASSPGLAGANEQFF; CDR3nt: TGTGCCAGCAGTCCCGGACTAGCGGGAGCCAATGAGCAGTTCTTC
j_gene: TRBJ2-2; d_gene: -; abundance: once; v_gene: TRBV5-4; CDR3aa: CASSYTEGNTGELFF; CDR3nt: TGTGCCAGCAGCTACACGGAGGGGAACACCGGGGAGCTGTTTTTT
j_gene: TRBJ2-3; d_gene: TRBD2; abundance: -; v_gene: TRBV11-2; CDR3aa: CASSPRAGGSTDTQYF; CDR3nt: TGTGCCAGCAGCCCCCGTGCGGGAGGTAGCACAGATACGCAGTATTTT
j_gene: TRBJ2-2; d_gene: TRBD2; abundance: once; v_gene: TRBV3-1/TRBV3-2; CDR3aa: CASSPTTSGRASTGELFF; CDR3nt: TGTGCCAGCAGCCCGACGACTAGCGGGAGGGCCTCCACCGGGGAGCTGTTTTTT
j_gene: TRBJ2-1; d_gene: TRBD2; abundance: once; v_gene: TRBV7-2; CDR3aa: CASSSLAGGPRGNEQFF; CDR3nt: TGTGCCAGCAGCTCACTAGCGGGAGGGCCGCGGGGGAATGAGCAGTTCTTC
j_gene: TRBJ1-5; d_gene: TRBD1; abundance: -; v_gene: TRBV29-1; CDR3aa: CSVATGTGEQPQHF; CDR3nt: TGCAGCGTCGCTACCGGGACAGGGGAGCAGCCCCAGCATTTT
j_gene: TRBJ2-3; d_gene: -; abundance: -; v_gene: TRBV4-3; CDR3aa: CASSQESRGRDTQYF; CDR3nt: TGCGCCAGCAGCCAAGAATCGAGAGGGAGGGATACGCAGTATTTT
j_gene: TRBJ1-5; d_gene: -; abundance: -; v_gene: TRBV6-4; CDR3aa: CASSLEGSGNQPQHF; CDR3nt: TGTGCCAGCAGTCTGGAAGGGAGTGGCAATCAGCCCCAGCATTTT
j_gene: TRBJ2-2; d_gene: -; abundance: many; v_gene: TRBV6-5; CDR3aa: CASQGRVRAGELFF; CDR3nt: TGTGCCAGCCAGGGAAGGGTTCGCGCCGGGGAGCTGTTTTTT
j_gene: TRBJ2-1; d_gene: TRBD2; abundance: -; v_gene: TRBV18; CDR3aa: CASSPKASGGAVDEQFF; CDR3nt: TGTGCCAGCTCACCAAAGGCTAGCGGGGGGGCTGTCGATGAGCAGTTCTTC
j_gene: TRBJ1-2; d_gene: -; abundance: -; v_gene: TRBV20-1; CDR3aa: CSAYSGGYTF; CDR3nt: TGCAGTGCTTACAGCGGGGGCTACACCTTC
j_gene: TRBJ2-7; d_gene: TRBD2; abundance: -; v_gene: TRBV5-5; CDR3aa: CASSHNSGVPEQYF; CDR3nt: TGTGCCAGCAGCCACAATAGCGGGGTACCCGAGCAGTACTTC
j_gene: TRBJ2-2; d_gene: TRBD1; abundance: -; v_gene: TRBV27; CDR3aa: CASSLSAGGSTGELFF; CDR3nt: TGTGCCAGCAGTTTATCGGCAGGGGGCTCCACCGGGGAGCTGTTTTTT
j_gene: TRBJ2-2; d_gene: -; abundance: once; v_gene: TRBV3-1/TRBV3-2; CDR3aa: CASSPPRSTGELFF; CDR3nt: TGTGCCAGCAGCCCCCCCCGGTCCACCGGGGAGCTGTTTTTT
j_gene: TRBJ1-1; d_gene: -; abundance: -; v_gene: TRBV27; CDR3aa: CASSLNGGRAEAFF; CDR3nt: TGTGCCAGCAGTTTAAATGGGGGCCGGGCTGAAGCTTTCTTT
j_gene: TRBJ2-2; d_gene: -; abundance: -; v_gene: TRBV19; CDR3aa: CASSIEGGSGELFF; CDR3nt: TGTGCCAGTAGTATTGAGGGTGGCAGCGGGGAGCTGTTTTTT
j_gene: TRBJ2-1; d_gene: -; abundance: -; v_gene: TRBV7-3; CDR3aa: CASSLGDENNEQFF; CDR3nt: TGTGCCAGCAGCTTAGGAGACGAAAACAATGAGCAGTTCTTC
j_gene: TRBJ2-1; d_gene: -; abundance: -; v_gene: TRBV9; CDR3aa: CASSVGPTRYNEQFF; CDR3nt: TGTGCCAGCAGCGTGGGACCGACTAGGTACAATGAGCAGTTCTTC
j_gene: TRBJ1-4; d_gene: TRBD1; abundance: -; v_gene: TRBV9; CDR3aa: CASSPRTGGITNEKLFF; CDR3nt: TGTGCCAGCAGCCCCCGGACAGGGGGGATTACTAATGAAAAACTGTTTTTT
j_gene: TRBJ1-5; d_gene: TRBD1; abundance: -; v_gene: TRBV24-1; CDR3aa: CATSDSGTGAGQPQHF; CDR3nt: TGTGCCACCAGTGATTCCGGGACAGGGGCCGGTCAGCCCCAGCATTTT
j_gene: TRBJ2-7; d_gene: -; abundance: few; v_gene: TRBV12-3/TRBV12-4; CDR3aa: CASKTYEQYF; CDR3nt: TGTGCCTCCAAAACCTACGAGCAGTACTTC
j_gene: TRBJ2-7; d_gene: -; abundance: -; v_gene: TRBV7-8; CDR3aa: CASSLAGEEQYF; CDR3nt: TGTGCCAGCAGCTTAGCGGGAGAAGAGCAGTACTTC
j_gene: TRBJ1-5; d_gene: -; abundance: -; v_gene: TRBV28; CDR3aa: CASSSGQRNQPQHF; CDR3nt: TGTGCCAGCAGTTCAGGACAGCGCAATCAGCCCCAGCATTTT
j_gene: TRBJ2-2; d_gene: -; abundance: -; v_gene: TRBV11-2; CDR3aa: CASSFGTLNTGELFF; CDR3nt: TGTGCCAGCAGCTTTGGGACTTTGAACACCGGGGAGCTGTTTTTT
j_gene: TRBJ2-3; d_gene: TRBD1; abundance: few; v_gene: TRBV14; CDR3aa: CASSLRQGGGAQYF; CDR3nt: TGTGCCAGCAGCTTACGACAGGGTGGGGGAGCGCAGTATTTT
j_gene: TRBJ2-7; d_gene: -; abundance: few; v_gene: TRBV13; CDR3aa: CASSQWTTSYEQYF; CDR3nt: TGTGCCAGCAGCCAATGGACTACCTCCTACGAGCAGTACTTC
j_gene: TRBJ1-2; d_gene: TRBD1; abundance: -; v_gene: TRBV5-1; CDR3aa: CASSLDRQGGGYTF; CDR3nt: TGCGCCAGCAGCTTGGACCGACAGGGTGGCGGCTACACCTTC
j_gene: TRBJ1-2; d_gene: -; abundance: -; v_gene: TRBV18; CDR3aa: CASSPRREDGYTF; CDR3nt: TGTGCCAGCTCACCAAGGCGAGAGGATGGCTACACCTTC
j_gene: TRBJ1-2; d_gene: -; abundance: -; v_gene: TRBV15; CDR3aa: CATSRTRSDSNYGYTF; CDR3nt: TGTGCCACCAGCAGAACGAGGTCCGACAGTAACTATGGCTACACCTTC
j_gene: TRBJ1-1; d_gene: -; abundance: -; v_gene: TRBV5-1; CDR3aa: CASSLDRGNTEAFF; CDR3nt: TGCGCCAGCAGCTTGGATCGAGGGAACACTGAAGCTTTCTTT
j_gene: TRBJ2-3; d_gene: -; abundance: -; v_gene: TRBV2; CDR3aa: CASSGAASSTDTQYF; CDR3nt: TGTGCCAGCAGCGGAGCGGCGTCTAGCACAGATACGCAGTATTTT
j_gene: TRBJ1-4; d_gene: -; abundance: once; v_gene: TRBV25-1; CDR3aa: CASSAPGRANEKLFF; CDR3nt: TGTGCCAGCAGTGCTCCGGGTCGGGCTAATGAAAAACTGTTTTTT
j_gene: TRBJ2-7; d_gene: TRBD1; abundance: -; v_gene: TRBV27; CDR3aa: CASSFGGQGTYEQYF; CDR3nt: TGTGCCAGCAGTTTCGGAGGACAGGGAACCTACGAGCAGTACTTC
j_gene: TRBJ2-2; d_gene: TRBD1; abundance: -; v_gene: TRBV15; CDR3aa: CATSRTGFGTGELFF; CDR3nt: TGTGCCACCAGCAGGACAGGGTTTGGCACCGGGGAGCTGTTTTTT
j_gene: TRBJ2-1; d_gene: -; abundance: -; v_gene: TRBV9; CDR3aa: CASSVEAEGSKPFF; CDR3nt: TGTGCCAGCAGCGTGGAGGCCGAGGGATCTAAACCGTTCTTC
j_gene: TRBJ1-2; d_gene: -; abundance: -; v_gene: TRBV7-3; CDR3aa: CASSLTSDSNYGYTF; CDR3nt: TGTGCCAGCAGCTTAACTTCAGACTCTAACTATGGCTACACCTTC
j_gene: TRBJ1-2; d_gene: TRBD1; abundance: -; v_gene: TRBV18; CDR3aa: CASSPGQGSNYGYTF; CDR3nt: TGTGCCAGCTCACCTGGACAGGGTTCTAACTATGGCTACACCTTC
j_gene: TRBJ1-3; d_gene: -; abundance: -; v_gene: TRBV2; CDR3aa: CASSGADTAGNTIYF; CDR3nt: TGTGCCAGCAGTGGGGCCGACACGGCTGGAAACACCATATATTTT
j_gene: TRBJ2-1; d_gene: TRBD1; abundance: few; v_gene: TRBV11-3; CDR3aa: CASSPDRGSYNEQFF; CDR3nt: TGTGCCAGCAGCCCGGACAGGGGCTCCTACAATGAGCAGTTCTTC
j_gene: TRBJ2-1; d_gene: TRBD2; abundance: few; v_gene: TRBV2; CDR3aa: CASKLAGGEYNEQFF; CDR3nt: TGTGCCAGCAAACTAGCGGGGGGGGAATACAATGAGCAGTTCTTC
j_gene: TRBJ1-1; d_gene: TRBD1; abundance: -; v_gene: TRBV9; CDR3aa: CASSDTTGASHEAFF; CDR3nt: TGTGCCAGCAGCGATACGACAGGGGCCAGCCATGAAGCTTTCTTT
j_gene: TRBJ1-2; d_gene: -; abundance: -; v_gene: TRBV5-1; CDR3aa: CASSLDQWTDGYTF; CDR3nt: TGCGCCAGCAGCTTGGACCAATGGACAGATGGCTACACCTTC
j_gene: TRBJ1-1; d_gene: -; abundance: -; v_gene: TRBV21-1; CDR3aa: CASSKDRQGATNTEAFF; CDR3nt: TGTGCCAGCAGCAAAGACAGACAGGGGGCGACGAACACTGAAGCTTTCTTT
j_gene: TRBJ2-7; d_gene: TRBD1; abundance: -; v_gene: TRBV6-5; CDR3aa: CASRKRQGPYEQYF; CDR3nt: TGTGCCAGCAGAAAAAGACAGGGACCCTACGAGCAGTACTTC
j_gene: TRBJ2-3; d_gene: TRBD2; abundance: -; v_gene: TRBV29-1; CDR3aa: CSANGLAGHTDTQYF; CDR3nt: TGCAGCGCTAACGGACTAGCGGGGCACACAGATACGCAGTATTTT
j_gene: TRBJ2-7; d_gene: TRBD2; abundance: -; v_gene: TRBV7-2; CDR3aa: CASSLERSSGTYSYEQYF; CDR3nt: TGTGCCAGCAGCTTAGAACGATCTAGCGGGACCTATTCCTACGAGCAGTACTTC
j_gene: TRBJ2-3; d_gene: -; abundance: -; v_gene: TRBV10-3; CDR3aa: CAIRTTGSTDTQYF; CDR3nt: TGTGCCATCAGAACGACAGGATCCACAGATACGCAGTATTTT
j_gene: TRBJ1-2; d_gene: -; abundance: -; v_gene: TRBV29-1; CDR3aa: CSGLTRGNYGYTF; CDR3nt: TGCAGCGGACTCACTCGTGGGAACTATGGCTACACCTTC